A selection of T cell receptor beta chains follows, all from one sample in a study of metastatic and nonmetastatic thyroid tumors. TCRdb used MiXCR to call clones anew from the PCR reads. Of over 55,000 clones in the sample, 25% to 35% were seen once. The sequencing sample was made of blood. These receptors were obtained from a female donor with papillary thyroid cancer or a benign thyroid nodule (not recorded which). Some clones in this sample may be carry-over from other donors' samples. The CDR3 runs from the conserved cysteine through the conserved F or W. Clone size is stated in some rows and not others, as once, few, many or a class when expanded.

>.|15|TRBV10-3|TRBJ1-5
CAISETGAPNQPQHF
>.|16|TRBV10-3|TRBJ2-1
CAISESRGTSGNEQFF
>.|13|TRBV20-1|TRBJ2-1
CSARVGGEREQFF
>.|19|TRBV24-1|TRBJ2-2
CATSDLGTSGRADTGELFF
>once|14|TRBV4-1|TRBJ2-3
CASSQEKLGDTQYF
>few|18|TRBV7-8|TRBJ1-5
CASSLADPPWTDYQPQHF
>.|14|TRBV7-2|TRBJ1-3
CASSLRGRGNTIYF
>.|13|TRBV6-2/TRBV6-3|TRBJ2-1
CASSQRSYNEQFF
>few|16|TRBV15|TRBJ2-6
CATSTLSTMGANVLTF
>few|12|TRBV19|TRBJ1-2
CASGTVDYGYTF
>.|18|TRBV24-1|TRBJ2-2
CATSDPTGTGVGTGELFF
>few|17|TRBV6-2/TRBV6-3|TRBJ1-1
CASSYSPLYGVNTEAFF
>.|15|TRBV9|TRBJ2-2
CASSGAGTNTGELFF
>.|15|TRBV12-3/TRBV12-4|TRBJ2-7
CASSLGRRGNYEQYF
>.|14|TRBV19|TRBJ2-5
CASSAQRGGETQYF
>many|13|TRBV27|TRBJ1-6
CASSFLLGSTLHF
>few|12|TRBV12-3/TRBV12-4|TRBJ2-7
CASSKHRGEQYF
>once|15|TRBV20-1|TRBJ2-3
CSAPPQRLGSDTQYF
>few|15|TRBV30|TRBJ1-2
CAWSVGAGAVYGYTF
>few|10|TRBV6-4|TRBJ2-3
CASSHGARYF
>.|13|TRBV30|TRBJ1-4
CAWSRRQGEKLFF
>few|15|TRBV2|TRBJ2-1
CASMGAGGSYNEQFF
>few|15|TRBV27|TRBJ2-5
CASSLSLGFGETQYF
>.|14|TRBV30|TRBJ2-7
CAWTRTSGFYEQYF
>.|16|TRBV6-1|TRBJ1-3
CASSRSVSQSGNTIYF
>.|17|TRBV19|TRBJ2-1
CASSRGRAGGPFNEQFF
>few|16|TRBV20-1|TRBJ2-2
CSAPGLAGLNTGELFF
>few|14|TRBV12-3/TRBV12-4|TRBJ2-1
CASRREVSYNEQFF
>once|13|TRBV20-1|TRBJ2-7
CSARDTGSYEQYF
>.|12|TRBV11-3|TRBJ2-7
CASSFDNYEQYF
>.|14|TRBV12-3/TRBV12-4|TRBJ1-1
CARSLVGRNTEDFF
>few|14|TRBV27|TRBJ2-7
CASSSAGGLWEQYF
>few|14|TRBV19|TRBJ1-2
CASSPDLTITGYTF
>.|14|TRBV6-2/TRBV6-3|TRBJ2-1
CASSYDEGGNEQFF
>few|16|TRBV4-2|TRBJ2-2
CASSQDETGGAGELFF
>.|14|TRBV12-3/TRBV12-4|TRBJ2-1
CASSPGGGFNEQFF
>.|15|TRBV7-7|.
CASSLSPSSYNEQFF
>few|14|TRBV6-2/TRBV6-3|TRBJ2-3
CASSYQDSTDTQYF
>.|14|TRBV11-3|TRBJ2-5
CASSPSGGLETQHF
>.|13|TRBV28|TRBJ1-1
CASSLARETEAFF
>.|14|TRBV27|TRBJ2-2
CASTPLAATGELFF
>.|15|TRBV4-1|TRBJ1-4
CASSQVDRGSEKLFF
>many|13|TRBV11-1|TRBJ2-7
CASSRLEGYEQYF
>many|17|TRBV20-1|TRBJ2-7
CSASGVSGTVALGEQYF
>.|12|TRBV6-1|TRBJ2-7
CASRPHASEQYF